The clone carrying this TCR beta chain was recorded only once. This specimen belongs to a study of blood T cell repertoires in COVID-19. The overall study: Material from acute and convalescent COVID-19 was sourced from the United States, Italy and Spain. T cells, B-cell-depleted T cells, or PBMCs provided the cDNA or gDNA that served as material.

In the original analysis: How many nucleated cells were present was estimated from reference gene primer amplification. Sequenced by immunoSEQ multiplex PCR; TCRdb stores in-frame clones only, minus some. V and J calls and clone size come straight from that table; D and trimming were deduced from the DNA. This sample yields some 250,000 clones, of which approximately 81% are seen a single time; just under 3% belongs to the top ten. The CDR3 has 14 residues. V was pared by 0 bases and J by 2 bases, with 9 bases between. Germline values: CDR1 SGHNT, CDR2 YYREEE (reference sequence). J is TRBJ2-7 and V is TRBV5-4; no firm D call. Source material: peripheral blood. This receptor was taken from a woman aged 55-69 years with active or convalescent COVID-19. CDR3 sequence reads: CASSLAVYPYEQYF. The CDR3 region has the DNA TGTGCCAGCAGCTTGGCCGTCTACCCCTACGAGCAGTACTTC.